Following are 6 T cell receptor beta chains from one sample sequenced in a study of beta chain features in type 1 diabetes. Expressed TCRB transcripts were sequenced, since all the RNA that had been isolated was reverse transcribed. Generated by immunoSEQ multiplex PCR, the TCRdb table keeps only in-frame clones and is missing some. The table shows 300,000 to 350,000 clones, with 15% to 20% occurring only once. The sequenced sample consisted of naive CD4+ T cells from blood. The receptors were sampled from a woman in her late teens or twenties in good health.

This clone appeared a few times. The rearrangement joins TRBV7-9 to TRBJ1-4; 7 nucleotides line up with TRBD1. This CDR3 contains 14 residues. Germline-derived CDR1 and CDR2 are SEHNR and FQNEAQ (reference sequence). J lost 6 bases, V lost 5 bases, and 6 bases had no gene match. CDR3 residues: CASSPQGRHEKLFF. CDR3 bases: TGTGCCAGCAGCCCACAGGGGAGGCATGAAAAACTGTTTTTT.

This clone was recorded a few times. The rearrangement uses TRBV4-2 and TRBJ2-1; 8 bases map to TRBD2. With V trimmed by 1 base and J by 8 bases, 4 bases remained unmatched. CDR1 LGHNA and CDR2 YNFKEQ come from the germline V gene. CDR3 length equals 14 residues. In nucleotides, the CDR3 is TGTGCCAGCAGCCAAGTCCGCGGGGGGCATGAGCAGTTCTTC. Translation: CASSQVRGGHEQFF.

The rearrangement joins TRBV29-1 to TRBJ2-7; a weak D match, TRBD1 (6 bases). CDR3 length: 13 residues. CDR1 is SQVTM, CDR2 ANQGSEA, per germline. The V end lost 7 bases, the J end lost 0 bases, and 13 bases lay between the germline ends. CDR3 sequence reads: CSASDRFSYEQYF. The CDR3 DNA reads TGCAGCGCATCGGACAGATTCTCCTACGAGCAGTACTTC.

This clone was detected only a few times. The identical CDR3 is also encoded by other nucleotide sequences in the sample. CDR3 amino acids: CAWSGQGYEQYF. The CDR3 DNA reads TGTGCCTGGAGTGGACAGGGCTACGAGCAGTACTTC. This chain joins TRBV30 and TRBJ2-7; 7 nucleotides agree with TRBD1. This CDR3 is 12 amino acids long. CDR1 and CDR2 (germline): GTSNPN, SVGIG (reference sequence). J gave up 3 bases and V 1 base, and 0 bases lay outside the gene matches. Looking up the rest from reference TRBV30 and TRBJ2-7 gives the full variable domain: SQTIHQWPATLVQPVGSPLSLECTVEGTSNPNLYWYRQAAGRGLQLLFYSVGIGQISSEVPQNLSASRPQDRQFILSSKKLLLSDSGFYLCAWSGQGYEQYFGPGTRLTVT.

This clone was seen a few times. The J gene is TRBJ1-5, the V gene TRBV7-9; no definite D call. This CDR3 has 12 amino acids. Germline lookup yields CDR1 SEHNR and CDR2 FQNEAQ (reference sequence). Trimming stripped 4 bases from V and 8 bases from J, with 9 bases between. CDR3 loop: CASSSSVEPQHF. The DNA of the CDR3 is TGTGCCAGCAGCTCGAGTGTTGAGCCCCAGCATTTT.

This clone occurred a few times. The CDR3 sequence is CSVEDPVYEQYF. The DNA of the CDR3 is TGCAGCGTTGAAGATCCGGTCTACGAGCAGTACTTC. This chain connects TRBV29-1 to TRBJ2-7; D is uncertain. Germline loops: CDR1 SQVTM, CDR2 ANQGSEA. The CDR3 is 12 residues long. Trimming removed 0 bases at V and 3 bases at J, with 6 bases between.